The clone carrying this TCR beta chain turned up a few times. Its antigen is currently unknown. These data are taken from a study of lymphopenia after photon versus proton radiotherapy. CDR3 length: 13 residues. V dropped 10 bases and J dropped 1 base, with 11 bases sitting between them. Per the germline V gene, CDR1 is SEHNR and CDR2 is FQNEAQ (reference sequence). Study-wide points: Under photons, naive T cells and diversity fell while effector/memory populations rose. Post-nadir diversity loss with photons came from oligoclonal expansion, particularly CD8+ Temra cells.

Clones were sequenced by immunoSEQ multiplex PCR, and TCRdb holds only the in-frame ones, with some missing. The sample holds 45,000 to 65,000 clones, approximately 82% seen once. This clonotype was obtained from a man aged 50-60 years with gastric cancer. The sample here was peripheral blood, taken from a patient treated with photon-based radiotherapy. The chain recombines TRBV7-9 with TRBJ1-3; D remains ambiguous. This CDR3 reads CATFRLSGNTIYF. DNA for the CDR3: TGTGCCACCTTCAGGCTTTCTGGAAACACCATATATTTT.